These 11 T cell receptor beta chains came from one sample sequenced in a study of identical twins. TCRdb reanalysed the 5' RACE reads using MiXCR and keeps one entry per CDR3 protein. Of about 1.7 million distinct CDR3 sequences in the sample, around 29% were seen once. Material: cord blood. These receptors were obtained from a newborn girl in good health.

Turning to this clonotype: This may be a read error: a much more frequent sequence differs by one nucleotide. The conserved final phenylalanine or tryptophan is absent from the CDR3, which likely points to a read error. V gene TRBV5-1 combines with J gene TRBJ2-5; D not certain. The J call may be wrong; the DNA end is better matched by TRBJ2-7. Per germline, CDR1 SGHRS and CDR2 YFSETQ. This CDR3 is 14 amino acids long. For the CDR3, the DNA is TGCGCCAGCAGCTTGCAAGGCGACTCCTACGAGCAGTACTTA. The encoded protein is CASSLQGDSYEQYL.

The chain carries TRBV10-2 and TRBJ2-7; TRBD2 agrees at 10 bases. This CDR3 region has 12 residues. The V gene end was trimmed by 7 bases and the J gene end by 3 bases; junction bases not matched to a gene: 0. From germline, CDR1 is WSHSY and CDR2 SAAADI. The CDR3 sequence is CASKRGGYEQYF. The CDR3 coding sequence is TGCGCCAGCAAGCGGGGGGGCTACGAGCAGTACTTC.

The genes are TRBV20-1 and TRBJ2-1; maybe TRBD2 (5 bases). The V and J ends lost 3 bases and 0 bases respectively, with 15 bases between them. The CDR3 sequence is 16 residues long. Germline loops: CDR1 DFQATT, CDR2 SNEGSKA (reference sequence). The DNA for the CDR3 is TGCAGTGCTAGTCAGGCTAGCAGGAGCTCCTACAATGAGCAGTTCTTC. This sequence encodes CSASQASRSSYNEQFF.

The chain joins TRBV10-3 to TRBJ2-3; D not certain. Germline CDR1 is ENHRY and CDR2 is SYGVKD. V was pared by 4 bases and J by 2 bases, with 10 bases between. The CDR3 runs to 14 residues. CDR3 nucleotides: TGTGCCATCAGTGTAGCCTGGGACACAGATACGCAGTATTTT. Protein sequence: CAISVAWDTDTQYF.

This clonotype was seen repeatedly, ten times or more. This chain connects TRBV4-2 to TRBJ1-2, with TRBD1 matching over 7 bases. V lost 6 bases, J lost 3 bases, and 4 bases stayed unmatched. CDR1 and CDR2 from the germline V gene are LGHNA and YNFKEQ. The CDR3 contains 13 residues. The DNA for the CDR3 is TGTGCCAGCAGGCCCAGGGGGTACTATGGCTACACCTTC. As protein: CASRPRGYYGYTF.

The chain is built from TRBV7-9 and TRBJ2-6; 8 positions agree with TRBD1. The junction had 7 bases not matched to a gene; V was cut back by 3 bases and J by 0 bases. The germline V gene has CDR1 SEHNR and CDR2 FQNEAQ (reference sequence). This CDR3 is 18 amino acids long. The CDR3 region has the DNA TGTGCCAGCAGCTTCGACAGGGGAAGCCCCTCTGGGGCCAACGTCCTGACTTTC. Protein: CASSFDRGSPSGANVLTF.

To note about this clonotype: An end of the junction does not agree with germline; a read error may underlie this. This chain uses TRBV20-1 with TRBJ1-5, with a possible D match to TRBD1 (6 bases). The CDR3 runs to 15 residues. The V gene's germline CDR1 is DFQATT and CDR2 SNEGSKA (reference sequence). This CDR3 reads CSAQEGDYSNRPQHF. For the CDR3, the DNA is TGCAGTGCCCAAGAGGGGGATTATAGCAATCGGCCCCAGCATTTT.

This clonotype has more than one count but fewer than ten. V gene TRBV7-6 combines with J gene TRBJ2-3; D possibly corresponds to TRBD1 (5 bases). Germline loops: CDR1 SGHVS, CDR2 FNYEAQ. Trimming pared 5 bases from V and 0 bases from J, leaving 12 bases between. There are 15 residues in the CDR3. The CDR3 loop is CASSPIRGSTDTQYF. CDR3 sequence (DNA): TGTGCCAGCAGCCCAATTAGGGGCAGCACAGATACGCAGTATTTT.

The chain recombines TRBV4-1 with TRBJ1-2; D is ambiguous. The CDR3 has 14 amino acids. The germline CDR1 and CDR2 sequences are MGHRA and YSYEKL. The V end lost 0 bases, the J end lost 2 bases, and 7 bases lay between the germline ends. The CDR3 protein is CASSQEPGNYGYTF. The CDR3 bases are TGCGCCAGCAGCCAAGAGCCGGGAAACTATGGCTACACCTTC.

This clonotype was detected a few times. The CDR3 sequence is CASSRDSMYNEQFF. Written as DNA, the CDR3 is TGCGCCAGCAGCAGGGACTCGATGTACAATGAGCAGTTCTTC. The chain links TRBV5-1 to TRBJ2-1; a possible D gene is TRBD2 (6 bases). The CDR3 is 14 residues long. Trimming removed 4 bases from V and 4 bases from J, with 12 bases in between. CDR1 and CDR2 from the germline V gene are SGHRS and YFSETQ.

The chain joins TRBV12-3 or TRBV12-4 to TRBJ1-2, with D possibly matching TRBD1 (6 bases). V was cut by 6 bases and J by 4 bases, with 18 bases left in between. The CDR3 is 15 amino acids. The CDR3: CASSYRTRGGYGYTF. The CDR3, as DNA: TGTGCCAGCAGCTACAGAACCAGGGGAGGCTATGGCTACACCTTC.